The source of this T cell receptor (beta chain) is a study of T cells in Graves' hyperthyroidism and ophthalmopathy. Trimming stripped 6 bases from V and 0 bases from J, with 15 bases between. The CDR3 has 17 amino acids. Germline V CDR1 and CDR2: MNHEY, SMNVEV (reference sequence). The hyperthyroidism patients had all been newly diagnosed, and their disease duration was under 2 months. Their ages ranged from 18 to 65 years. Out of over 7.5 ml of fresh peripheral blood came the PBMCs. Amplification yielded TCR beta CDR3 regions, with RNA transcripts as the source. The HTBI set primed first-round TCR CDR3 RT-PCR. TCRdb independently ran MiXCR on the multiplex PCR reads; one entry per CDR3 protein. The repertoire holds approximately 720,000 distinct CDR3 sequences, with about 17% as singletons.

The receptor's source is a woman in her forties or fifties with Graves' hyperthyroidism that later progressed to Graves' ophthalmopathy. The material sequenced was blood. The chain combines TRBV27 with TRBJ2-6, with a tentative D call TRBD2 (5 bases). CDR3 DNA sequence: TGTGCCAGCAGCTTCCTCGGACTGGTCTCTGGGGCCAACGTCCTGACTTTC. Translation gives CASSFLGLVSGANVLTF.